One sample yielded the 21 T cell receptor beta chains listed below, sequenced in a study of human T cells and chemical hapten exposure listed by TCRdb under 2021. What this sample's time point label stands for: patch test 1, 2 weeks after DPC sensitization. The label giving this sample's treatment or condition can be read as: therapeutic diphenylcyclopropenone sensitization with weekly scalp DPC. Total RNA was extracted from unfractionated whole blood that had been collected in Tempus Blood RNA tubes. Libraries were constructed by RACE. Sequencer: NextSeq 500. The public reads were reprocessed in TCRdb via fastp at Q25 and MiXCR, keeping in-frame beta chains. Rows with a matching CDR3 protein are joined into one entry that keeps the most common DNA and genes. This sample is represented by over 35,000 distinct CDR3 sequences; 4% of them were singletons. The ten largest account for 20% to 30% of the sample.

The specimen comprised whole blood, sampled in connection with sensitization to the hapten diphenylcyclopropenone (DPC). Receptors originate from a man aged 50-59 years with alopecia areata. Some clones in this sample may be carry-over from other donors' samples.

Many counts were recorded for this clonotype. The chain recombines TRBV20-1 with TRBJ2-3, with 8 nucleotides matching TRBD2. Trimming cost V 4 bases and J 5 bases; bases outside gene matches: 11. This CDR3 has 15 residues. Per germline, CDR1 DFQATT and CDR2 SNEGSKA (reference sequence). The CDR3 DNA follows: TGCAGTGCTACCCCGGGACTAGATTCGGTAGATACGCAGTATTTT. This translates into CSATPGLDSVDTQYF.

This clonotype has a count of ten or more. This chain connects TRBV20-1 to TRBJ2-7; D not certain. The V gene's germline CDR1 is DFQATT and CDR2 SNEGSKA (reference sequence). CDR3 size: 12 residues. V dropped 5 bases and J dropped 3 bases, with 11 bases sitting between them. CDR3 region: CSAVRANYEQYF. In DNA, the CDR3 is TGCAGTGCTGTCCGGGCCAACTACGAGCAGTACTTC.

This clonotype was counted at least ten times. The chain links TRBV20-1 to TRBJ2-5, with D possibly being TRBD1 (6 bases). Germline V gene sequence: CDR1 DFQATT, CDR2 SNEGSKA (reference sequence). V was cut by 3 bases and J by 5 bases, with 13 bases left in between. CDR3 length: 13 residues. CDR3 nucleotides: TGCAGTGCTAGGCAGCAGGGGTCCGAGACCCAGTACTTC. This gives the protein CSARQQGSETQYF.

This clonotype has ten or more counts. The chain joins TRBV20-1 to TRBJ2-2; D may correspond to TRBD1 or TRBD2 (6 bases each). The V gene lost 3 bases and the J gene lost 1 base, with 12 bases spanning the gap. The germline V gene has CDR1 DFQATT and CDR2 SNEGSKA (reference sequence). The CDR3 extends over 15 amino acids. DNA for the CDR3: TGCAGTGCTAGTGACGGGGGCGTGAACACCGGGGAGCTGTTTTTT. Protein: CSASDGGVNTGELFF.

This clonotype was observed a few times. V gene TRBV20-1 combines with J gene TRBJ2-7; D is unclear. With 4 bases removed from V and 1 base from J, the gap between germline ends came to 8 bases. CDR1 is DFQATT, CDR2 SNEGSKA, per germline (reference sequence). The CDR3 covers 12 residues. The CDR3 DNA reads as TGCAGTGCTATTGTCCGGTCCTACGAGCAGTACTTC. This translates into CSAIVRSYEQYF.

This clonotype has ten or more counts. This chain connects TRBV30 to TRBJ1-5; D gene uncertain. Germline CDR1 is GTSNPN and CDR2 is SVGIG (reference sequence). This CDR3 comprises 14 residues. Trimming shortened V by 0 bases and J by 4 bases, and 10 bases separated the two germline ends. The chain's CDR3 is CAWSVRFGNQPQHF. The DNA for the CDR3 is TGTGCCTGGAGTGTTCGGTTTGGAAATCAGCCCCAGCATTTT. The full variable domain, in which reference TRBV30 and TRBJ1-5 provide the parts outside the CDR3, is SQTIHQWPATLVQPVGSPLSLECTVEGTSNPNLYWYRQAAGRGLQLLFYSVGIGQISSEVPQNLSASRPQDRQFILSSKKLLLSDSGFYLCAWSVRFGNQPQHFGDGTRLSIL.

There are many counts of this clonotype. This chain links TRBV7-8 with TRBJ2-7, with TRBD2 identical over 7 bases. This CDR3 is 16 amino acids long. Germline loops: CDR1 SGHVS, CDR2 FQNEAQ. The junction had 18 bases not matched to a gene; V was cut back by 4 bases and J by 9 bases. CDR3 sequence: CASSSSGDEITRGQYF. In nucleotides, the CDR3 is TGTGCCAGCAGCTCTAGCGGCGACGAGATAACTAGAGGGCAGTACTTC.

Many counts were recorded for this clonotype. The J gene is TRBJ1-3, the V gene TRBV6-5; D uncertain. The germline CDR1 and CDR2 sequences are MNHEY and SVGAGI. CDR3 size: 14 residues. V lost 4 bases to trimming and J lost 0 bases, with 7 bases between them. The CDR3 bases are TGTGCCAGCAGTTCGGTCCTCTCTGGAAACACCATATATTTT. Translation: CASSSVLSGNTIYF.

This clonotype was seen repeatedly, ten times or more. The chain employs TRBV12-3 or TRBV12-4 and TRBJ1-1, with 8 bases lining up with TRBD1. V dropped 9 bases and J dropped 4; count of bases not matched to a gene: 13. This CDR3 region has 15 residues. The CDR3 region has the DNA TGTGCCAGTTCAACGTCCGGACAGGGCGGCACTGAAGCTTTCTTT. Protein: CASSTSGQGGTEAFF.

This clonotype was counted many times. This chain connects TRBV7-9 to TRBJ1-1; D is unresolved. CDR1 SEHNR and CDR2 FQNEAQ come from the germline V gene (reference sequence). This CDR3 comprises 12 residues. Between the trimmed V and J ends, which lost 2 bases and 8 bases, there was a span of 9 bases. The CDR3 here is CASSLIGPEAFF. DNA for the CDR3: TGTGCCAGCAGCTTAATAGGTCCCGAAGCTTTCTTT.

This clonotype was detected many times. In DNA, the CDR3 is TGTGCCAGCAGCCGCTTGGAAGGGGTGGAGACCCAGTACTTC. Translating it yields CASSRLEGVETQYF. This sequence joins TRBV7-9 and TRBJ2-5; D is possibly TRBD1 (5 bases). Germline loops: CDR1 SEHNR, CDR2 FQNEAQ (reference sequence). V was shortened by 5 bases and J by 5 bases, with 15 bases between the two germline ends. This CDR3 region has 14 residues.

This clonotype has ten or more counts. The chain uses TRBV3-1 and TRBJ1-5; 7 bases are a match to TRBD1. Per the germline V gene, CDR1 is LGHDT and CDR2 is YNNKEL (reference sequence). This CDR3 has 15 amino acids. The V gene end was trimmed by 1 base and the J gene end by 1 base; junction bases not matched to a gene: 1. CDR3 protein: CASSQGRGSNQPQHF. The DNA of the CDR3 is TGTGCCAGCAGCCAAGGCAGGGGGAGCAATCAGCCCCAGCATTTT.

The sample holds a few counts of this clonotype. The V call is TRBV28, the J call TRBJ2-5; D perhaps matches TRBD1 (5 bases). V was pared by 3 bases and J by 3 bases, with 20 bases between. The CDR3 loop spans 17 amino acids. CDR1 is MDHEN, CDR2 SYDVKM, per germline. The CDR3 DNA follows: TGTGCCAGCAGTTTCCCAGAAGGGGCGAACATAAAAGAGACCCAGTACTTC. Translating gives CASSFPEGANIKETQYF.

This clonotype was seen many times. The J gene is TRBJ2-1, the V gene TRBV18, with TRBD1 identical over 7 bases. The CDR3 contains 16 residues. Germline V gene data show CDR1 as KGHSH and CDR2 as LQKENI. V trimming: 2 bases; J trimming: 0 bases; junction bases outside the gene matches: 4. CDR3 region: CASSPTGTDSYNEQFF. The CDR3 region has the DNA TGTGCCAGCTCACCAACCGGGACAGACTCCTACAATGAGCAGTTCTTC.

As concerns this clonotype: Because the CDR3 is missing its conserved closing phenylalanine or tryptophan, this is likely a read error. The chain is built from TRBV19 and TRBJ2-5; TRBD1 or TRBD2 may be the D gene (5 bases each). This CDR3 has 13 residues. V lost 6 bases to trimming and J lost 7 bases, with 15 bases between them. The germline V gene has CDR1 LNHDA and CDR2 SQIVND (reference sequence). This CDR3 is CASRSGTLGTQYL. The CDR3 region has the DNA TGTGCCAGTAGGTCCGGGACCCTAGGGACCCAGTACCTC.

This clonotype was picked up many times. The chain links TRBV11-2 to TRBJ2-3; 10 bases fit TRBD2. V dropped 5 bases and J dropped 1; count of bases not matched to a gene: 3. CDR3 length equals 15 residues. CDR1 is SGHAT, CDR2 FQNNGV, per germline. CDR3 region: CASSHGTSGTDTQYF. The CDR3 DNA reads as TGTGCCAGCAGCCACGGGACTAGCGGCACAGATACGCAGTATTTT.

V and J are TRBV12-3 or TRBV12-4 and TRBJ1-5; no clear D. V lost 6 bases, J lost 11 bases, and 14 bases lay in between. The CDR3 runs 12 residues. Written as DNA, the CDR3 is TGTGCCAGCAGCACCGAGGTCCGAGCCCAGCATTTT. Residues: CASSTEVRAQHF.

This clonotype was recorded many times. This chain connects TRBV12-3 or TRBV12-4 to TRBJ1-5; no firm D call. The germline V and J ends were trimmed by 5 bases and 11 bases, with 13 bases remaining between them. The CDR3 contains 12 residues. The CDR3 DNA reads TGTGCCAGCAGTCCACGTCCTGAGGCCCAGCATTTT. Its translation: CASSPRPEAQHF.

The V call is TRBV29-1, the J call TRBJ2-7; the D gene is possibly TRBD1 (5 bases). The CDR3 length is 10 residues. Germline V gene lookup returns CDR1 SQVTM and CDR2 ANQGSEA. Trimming took off 7 bases at V and 5 bases at J, with 9 bases between the two ends. CDR3 sequence: CSALQDEQYF. The DNA for the CDR3 is TGCAGCGCCTTACAGGACGAGCAGTACTTC.

Ten or more counts support this clonotype. The genes are TRBV24-1 and TRBJ1-5, with a possible D match to TRBD1 (5 bases). The CDR3 consists of 13 residues. V lost 4 bases, J lost 11 bases, and 14 bases lay in between. Germline CDR1 KGHDR, CDR2 SFDVKD. CDR3 DNA: TGTGCCACCAGTGAAAACCGGGGCCTTGCCCAGCATTTT. Translating gives CATSENRGLAQHF.

This clonotype was seen at least ten times. The chain combines TRBV29-1 with TRBJ1-1, with TRBD1 identical over 11 bases. The germline CDR1 and CDR2 sequences are SQVTM and ANQGSEA. The CDR3 extends over 15 amino acids. Trimming removed 5 bases from V and 1 base from J; junction bases left unmatched: 6. CDR3 region: CSVSGQGGGNTEAFF. The CDR3 DNA reads TGCAGCGTTTCGGGACAGGGGGGTGGGAACACTGAAGCTTTCTTT. Combining the CDR3 with reference TRBV29-1 and TRBJ1-1 gives the whole variable domain SAVISQKPSRDICQRGTSLTIQCQVDSQVTMMFWYRQQPGQSLTLIATANQGSEATYESGFVIDKFPISRPNLTFSTLTVSNMSPEDSSIYLCSVSGQGGGNTEAFFGQGTRLTVV.